This T cell receptor (beta chain) was observed in a study of response to subunit inactivated influenza vaccine. Study-level findings and limits: Few additional T cells are recruited per seasonal influenza vaccination, authors suggested.

Via MiXCR, TCRdb re-called the RT-PCR reads, giving one row per CDR3 protein. The profile shows roughly 700,000 distinct CDR3 sequences, around 14% of them singletons. This clonotype was seen a handful of times. What it recognizes is unknown. Trimming took off 7 bases at V and 2 bases at J, with 10 bases between the two ends. This CDR3 has 13 amino acids. The chain joins TRBV12-3 or TRBV12-4 to TRBJ2-3; D is unresolved. Sample: PBMCs from blood, taken 14 to 15 days before vaccination. This TCR derives from a man between 50 and 59 years old who received an inactivated influenza vaccine. The CDR3 DNA reads TGTGCCAGCAACTTAGGGCCCACAGATACGCAGTATTTT. It encodes CASNLGPTDTQYF.